This T cell receptor beta chain emerged from a study of blood T cells in healthy people across ages. Deletions cut 9 bases from V and 7 bases from J, with 22 bases between. This CDR3 region has 15 residues. Germline V gene data show CDR1 as MNHEY and CDR2 as SVGEGT. Alongside a J-beta primer mix, a sample-barcoded 5' primer served in a second PCR lasting about 7 to 11 cycles. MiXCR was run by TCRdb on the 5' RACE reads, yielding one entry per CDR3 protein. The sample shows more than 650,000 distinct CDR3 sequences, about 24% of them seen only once. The receptor was isolated from a man aged 65-85 years in good health. Sequencing used blood. This sequence joins TRBV6-2 or TRBV6-3 and TRBJ2-1; D may be TRBD1 or TRBD2 (7 bases each). The CDR3 here is CASLLPGGRGNEQFF. Written as DNA, the CDR3 is TGTGCCAGTCTCCTCCCGGGGGGCAGGGGGAATGAGCAGTTCTTC.